These 27 T cell receptor beta chains share one sample of origin, sequenced in a study of T cell repertoires and HLA-DP antigens. What these receptors recognize is not known. Generated by immunoSEQ multiplex PCR, the TCRdb table keeps only in-frame clones and is missing some. The sample has approximately 89,000 clones; more than 75% are singletons. Sequencing was done on a sample of CD4+ T cells from PBMCs. These TCRs come from a man aged 50-59 years in good health and CMV-seronegative.

The V gene is TRBV5-6, the J gene TRBJ1-2; D may be TRBD1 (5 bases). Per germline, CDR1 SGHDT and CDR2 YYEEEE. This CDR3 contains 13 residues. Trimming took off 2 bases at V and 9 bases at J, with 14 bases between the two ends. The CDR3 coding sequence is TGTGCCAGCAGCTTTACGGGGCACAGAAGCTACACCTTC. It encodes CASSFTGHRSYTF.

This chain joins TRBV6-1 and TRBJ1-6; 8 positions agree with TRBD1. Per germline, CDR1 MNHNS and CDR2 SASEGT. CDR3 length equals 14 residues. Losses at the gene ends were 6 bases for V and 8 bases for J; bases not matched to a gene: 6. DNA of the CDR3: TGTGCCAGCAGAGGACAGGGAGATCATTCACCCCTCCACTTT. This sequence encodes CASRGQGDHSPLHF.

The rearrangement joins TRBV28 to TRBJ2-1; 13 nucleotides align to TRBD2. The CDR3 contains 16 residues. J lost 4 bases, V lost 6 bases, and 6 bases had no gene match. Germline V gene lookup returns CDR1 MDHEN and CDR2 SYDVKM. This chain's CDR3 is CASRATGLAGYNEQFF. The CDR3 nucleotides read TGTGCCAGCAGAGCGACGGGACTAGCGGGGTACAATGAGCAGTTCTTC.

This chain connects TRBV25-1 to TRBJ1-1; 10 nucleotides align to TRBD1. The V gene's germline CDR1 is MGHDK and CDR2 SYGVNS. The CDR3 runs 17 residues. The trim removed 4 bases at V and 5 bases at J, leaving 13 bases unmatched. CDR3 sequence (DNA): TGTGCCAGCAGTGCCGGACAGGGGGATTGGGTTCGGACTGAAGCTTTCTTT. Residues: CASSAGQGDWVRTEAFF.

The CDR3: CASSYRTGEVGSPLHF. CDR3 nucleotide sequence: TGTGCCAGCTCATACCGGACAGGAGAAGTAGGTTCACCCCTCCACTTT. The chain combines TRBV18 with TRBJ1-6; TRBD1 matches 7 bases. Trimming removed 5 bases from V and 9 bases from J; junction bases left unmatched: 13. This CDR3 contains 16 residues. Per germline, CDR1 KGHSH and CDR2 LQKENI.

The rearrangement links TRBV5-1 to TRBJ1-1; 8 positions agree with TRBD1. V gave up 3 bases and J gave up 1 base; unmatched junction bases: 2. This CDR3 contains 14 residues. CDR1 is SGHRS and CDR2 is YFSETQ in the germline V gene. CDR3 sequence reads: CASSWDRQNTEAFF. The CDR3 DNA follows: TGCGCCAGCAGCTGGGACAGGCAGAACACTGAAGCTTTCTTT.

The genes are TRBV7-9 and TRBJ1-1; D is unclear. This CDR3 contains 15 residues. Trimming stripped 2 bases from V and 2 bases from J, with 12 bases between. The germline V gene encodes CDR1 SEHNR and CDR2 FQNEAQ (reference sequence). The CDR3 DNA is TGTGCCAGCAGCTTATCGTCGGGAGGAAACACTGAAGCTTTCTTT. It is translated as CASSLSSGGNTEAFF.

This rearrangement joins TRBV14 to TRBJ2-5; TRBD1 aligns across 7 bases. Germline V gene data show CDR1 as SGHDN and CDR2 as FVKESK. The trim removed 4 bases at V and 3 bases at J, leaving 5 bases unmatched. CDR3 length: 14 amino acids. Here the CDR3 reads CASSLLGTEETQYF. The CDR3 DNA follows: TGTGCCAGCAGCCTCCTAGGGACAGAAGAGACCCAGTACTTC.

J is TRBJ2-7 and V is TRBV27; D remains ambiguous. Germline-derived CDR1 and CDR2 are MNHEY and SMNVEV (reference sequence). This CDR3 is 14 amino acids long. Trimming shortened V by 3 bases and J by 0 bases, and 9 bases separated the two germline ends. CDR3 protein: CASSFNGNSYEQYF. CDR3 DNA: TGTGCCAGCAGTTTTAATGGCAACTCCTACGAGCAGTACTTC.

This sequence joins TRBV5-1 and TRBJ2-1; no clear D. The V and J ends lost 2 bases and 7 bases respectively, with 16 bases between them. The germline V gene has CDR1 SGHRS and CDR2 YFSETQ. CDR3 size: 15 residues. CDR3 sequence: CASSLNPTTWNEQFF. The CDR3 bases are TGCGCCAGCAGCTTAAACCCAACTACGTGGAATGAGCAGTTCTTC.

This rearrangement joins TRBV30 to TRBJ2-3; 9 bases agree with TRBD1. J lost 0 bases, V lost 2 bases, and 9 bases had no gene match. The germline CDR1 and CDR2 sequences are GTSNPN and SVGIG (reference sequence). This CDR3 region has 17 residues. The CDR3, as DNA: TGTGCCTGGAGTCGGGCACAGGGGGCTTCTAGCACAGATACGCAGTATTTT. This gives the protein CAWSRAQGASSTDTQYF.

The chain combines TRBV28 with TRBJ1-5, with D hard to call. There are 18 residues in the CDR3. V was clipped by 1 base and J by 4 bases, with 20 bases between them. Per the germline V gene, CDR1 is MDHEN and CDR2 is SYDVKM. CDR3 amino acids: CASSLFFFRERPNQPQHF. The CDR3 nucleotides read TGTGCCAGCAGTTTATTTTTCTTTCGGGAGAGGCCAAATCAGCCCCAGCATTTT.

CDR3 DNA sequence: TGTGCCAGCAGCGTAGCCAGCTCTGGAAACACCATATATTTT. Its translation is CASSVASSGNTIYF. The rearrangement joins TRBV9 to TRBJ1-3; the D is unclear. CDR1 and CDR2 (germline): SGDLS, YYNGEE. The CDR3 is 14 amino acids. V lost 0 bases and J 0 bases, leaving 4 bases between the germline ends. The entire variable domain, with the rest obtained from reference TRBV9 and TRBJ1-3, is as follows: DSGVTQTPKHLITATGQRVTLRCSPRSGDLSVYWYQQSLDQGLQFLIQYYNGEERAKGNILERFSAQQFPDLHSELNLSSLELGDSALYFCASSVASSGNTIYFGEGSWLTVV.

This chain links TRBV18 with TRBJ2-2; 10 positions match TRBD1. CDR3 length: 17 residues. The trim removed 9 bases at V and 4 bases at J, leaving 14 bases unmatched. Germline loops: CDR1 KGHSH, CDR2 LQKENI. CDR3 in amino acids: CASSETGGTRSTGELFF. The CDR3 DNA follows: TGTGCCAGTTCAGAGACAGGGGGCACCCGGAGCACCGGGGAGCTGTTTTTT.

The chain joins TRBV7-3 to TRBJ2-3; tentative D call: TRBD1 (6 bases). Germline loops: CDR1 SGHTA, CDR2 FQGTGA. The CDR3 extends over 15 amino acids. V lost 4 bases, J lost 2 bases, and 13 bases lay in between. Here the CDR3 DNA reads TGTGCCAGCAGCTCGTCAAGGGGGACCACAGATACGCAGTATTTT. The encoded protein is CASSSSRGTTDTQYF.

This sequence joins TRBV6-1 and TRBJ1-1; 7 bases match TRBD1. The V gene end was trimmed by 5 bases and the J gene end by 5 bases; junction bases not matched to a gene: 11. Germline-derived CDR1 and CDR2 are MNHNS and SASEGT. The length of the CDR3 is 15 residues. Written as DNA, the CDR3 is TGTGCCAGCAGTCCCCCGGACAGGACTCGGACTGAAGCTTTCTTT. Translated, it gives CASSPPDRTRTEAFF.

Here the CDR3 reads CASSNPWPLNTEAFF. In DNA, the CDR3 is TGTGCCAGCAGTAACCCGTGGCCTCTGAACACTGAAGCTTTCTTT. This rearrangement joins TRBV6-5 to TRBJ1-1; D gene unclear. Germline CDR1 MNHEY, CDR2 SVGAGI. The CDR3 is made up of 15 amino acids. The ends were cut back, 5 bases at V and 0 bases at J, with 13 bases in the middle.

The chain couples TRBV5-4 to TRBJ2-5; D perhaps matches TRBD1 (7 bases). Germline CDR1 and CDR2: SGHNT and YYREEE (reference sequence). The CDR3 spans 14 residues. V shed 4 bases and J shed 7 bases, with 17 bases lying between them. Here the CDR3 reads CASSRQEGARTQYF. DNA of the CDR3: TGTGCCAGCAGCCGCCAGGAGGGGGCGAGGACCCAGTACTTC.

The chain couples TRBV7-8 to TRBJ1-5; D uncertain. The CDR3 runs to 13 residues. The germline gives CDR1 SGHVS, CDR2 FQNEAQ. The germline V and J ends were trimmed by 5 bases and 8 bases, with 13 bases remaining between them. CDR3 DNA: TGTGCCAGCAGCCATGGACGTTTAGAGCCCCAGCATTTT. It translates to CASSHGRLEPQHF.

This clone appeared once. The chain couples TRBV5-1 to TRBJ2-3; the D call may be TRBD1 or TRBD2 (5 bases each). The CDR3 covers 14 residues. Per germline, CDR1 SGHRS and CDR2 YFSETQ. Trimming cost V 5 bases and J 4 bases, with 14 bases left between them. The CDR3 DNA is TGCGCCAGCAGTACCGGGACCTCCGCAGATACGCAGTATTTT. Residues: CASSTGTSADTQYF.

This rearrangement joins TRBV7-3 to TRBJ2-7; D perhaps matches TRBD2 (6 bases). The CDR3 consists of 15 residues. Germline assignment: CDR1 SGHTA and CDR2 FQGTGA. V shed 5 bases and J shed 0 bases, with 14 bases lying between them. CDR3 in amino acids: CASSKGGGSSYEQYF. The CDR3 DNA is TGTGCCAGCAGCAAAGGTGGGGGGAGCTCCTACGAGCAGTACTTC. The complete variable domain, with remaining parts taken from reference TRBV7-3 and TRBJ2-7, reads GAGVSQTPSNKVTEKGKYVELRCDPISGHTALYWYRQSLGQGPEFLIYFQGTGAADDSGLPNDRFFAVRPEGSVSTLKIQRTERGDSAVYLCASSKGGGSSYEQYFGPGTRLTVT.

The chain links TRBV5-4 to TRBJ2-1, with 7 bases matching TRBD2. The length of the CDR3 is 15 residues. V lost 2 bases, J lost 0 bases, and 2 bases stayed unmatched. Per germline, CDR1 SGHNT and CDR2 YYREEE (reference sequence). Here the CDR3 reads CASSFGGSSYNEQFF. CDR3 sequence (DNA): TGTGCCAGCAGCTTTGGCGGGAGCTCCTACAATGAGCAGTTCTTC.

J is TRBJ1-6 and V is TRBV11-2, with D possibly being TRBD1 (5 bases). Trimming took 5 bases from V and 6 from J, leaving 11 bases between them. This CDR3 region has 14 residues. Germline CDR1 is SGHAT and CDR2 is FQNNGV. CDR3 bases: TGTGCCAGCAGCCATGGGACGACTAATTCACCCCTCCACTTT. Translated, it gives CASSHGTTNSPLHF.

The chain uses TRBV6-6 and TRBJ2-7, with a tentative D call TRBD1 (5 bases). This CDR3 contains 13 residues. The germline gives CDR1 MNHNY, CDR2 SVGAGI (reference sequence). V was pared by 2 bases and J by 5 bases, with 10 bases between. DNA of the CDR3: TGTGCCAGCAGTTACACCCAGGGCAACGAGCAGTACTTC. Amino acid sequence: CASSYTQGNEQYF.

The V gene is TRBV11-2, the J gene TRBJ2-5; 9 bases align to TRBD1. Germline V gene sequence: CDR1 SGHAT, CDR2 FQNNGV. CDR3 length: 16 residues. Losses at the gene ends were 0 bases for V and 5 bases for J; bases not matched to a gene: 7. The CDR3 loop is CASSLDGTGFLETQYF. The CDR3 bases are TGTGCCAGCAGCTTAGATGGGACAGGGTTCTTGGAGACCCAGTACTTC.

V and J are TRBV5-4 and TRBJ1-1, with TRBD1 matching over 7 bases. Germline CDR1 is SGHNT and CDR2 is YYREEE (reference sequence). J lost 6 bases, V lost 4 bases, and 6 bases had no gene match. There are 13 residues in the CDR3. CDR3 DNA sequence: TGTGCCAGCAGCATAGTGACAGGGTCTGAAGCTTTCTTT. It yields the protein CASSIVTGSEAFF.

As DNA, the CDR3 is TGTGCCAGCATCCCCGGGACAAAGAACACCGGGGAGCTGTTTTTT. Translation: CASIPGTKNTGELFF. This chain links TRBV27 with TRBJ2-2; D is perhaps TRBD1 (6 bases). Trimming took 7 bases from V and 1 from J, leaving 13 bases between them. CDR1 and CDR2 (germline): MNHEY, SMNVEV (reference sequence). The CDR3 sequence is 15 residues long.